Sequencing of this T cell receptor (beta chain) was carried out in a study of T cells expressing NK-cell markers. Whole-study findings and limits: Among CD8+ T cells from about 6 donors, dominant NKG2C+ clonotypes accounted for roughly 1.0-7.0%.

Germline values: CDR1 ENHRY, CDR2 SYGVKD. CDR3 length: 15 amino acids. With respect to this clonotype: Its antigen is not identified.

TCRdb re-called the 5' RACE reads; one entry per CDR3 protein, DNA not given. This sample's clone table lists 500,000 or so distinct CDR3 sequences. The chain is built from TRBV10-3 and TRBJ1-2; TCRdb picks TRBD1, but there is no DNA to check that call. The specimen sequenced was blood T cells: a sorted CD56 or NKG2C T cell subset, CD4+ or CD8+ T cells, or bulk PBMC T cells (not recorded which). The clonotype originates from a man in his late teens or twenties in good health. CDR3 residues: CAISERGQLRYGYTF.